The 24 T cell receptor beta chains presented below share a single source sample, sequenced in a study of blood T cell repertoires in COVID-19 (dated by TCRdb to about 2020). Library preparation employed the immunoSEQ multiplex PCR assay. What TCRdb holds here is the immuneACCESS table cut down to in-frame rearrangements. Part of the clones is not present; checked against another copy, under half of the missing clones reflect an unresolved V gene, and the others are unexplained. The sample table shows approximately 210,000 clones, and under 85% are seen once. Together, the top ten hold roughly 7% of the sample. Sequencing was carried out using peripheral blood. These receptors all come from a woman older than 75 with COVID-19, enrolled during active disease.

This clone was observed once. Other DNA sequences from this sample encode an identical CDR3 as well. The rearrangement joins TRBV5-1 to TRBJ2-2; D unclear. The CDR3 is 13 residues long. From germline, CDR1 is SGHRS and CDR2 YFSETQ. The V gene lost 0 bases and the J gene lost 5 bases, with 5 bases spanning the gap. CDR3 loop: CASSLAGTGELFF. The CDR3 DNA follows: TGCGCCAGCAGCTTGGCCGGGACCGGGGAGCTGTTTTTT.

V is TRBV3-1 (or the pseudogene TRBV3-2) and J is TRBJ2-2, with TRBD2 identical over 10 bases. The germline gives CDR1 LGHDT, CDR2 YNNKEL (reference sequence). The CDR3 is made up of 17 amino acids. V gave up 5 bases and J gave up 1 base; unmatched junction bases: 7. CDR3 nucleotides: TGTGCCAGCAGCTTACTTGGGACTAGCGAGAACACCGGGGAGCTGTTTTTT. As protein: CASSLLGTSENTGELFF.

The chain links TRBV2 to TRBJ2-5; 8 bases are a match to TRBD1. The CDR3 spans 14 residues. Trimming took 4 bases from V and 4 from J; bases not matched to a gene: 5. The germline gives CDR1 SNHLY, CDR2 FYNNEI. CDR3 in amino acids: CASSVTGGRETQYF. As DNA, the CDR3 is TGTGCCAGCAGTGTTACAGGGGGACGAGAGACCCAGTACTTC.

This chain links TRBV6-5 with TRBJ2-7, with D perhaps TRBD2 (7 bases). V was pared by 6 bases and J by 2 bases, with 11 bases between. Germline loops: CDR1 MNHEY, CDR2 SVGAGI. The CDR3 loop spans 13 amino acids. The CDR3 protein is CASRDSGAYEQYF. For the CDR3, the DNA is TGTGCCAGCAGGGACAGCGGGGCCTACGAGCAGTACTTC.

The chain carries TRBV2 and TRBJ1-2; D is uncertain. Trimming pared 9 bases from V and 2 bases from J, leaving 16 bases between. The CDR3 spans 14 residues. Looked up from germline, CDR1 is SNHLY and CDR2 is FYNNEI. In nucleotides, the CDR3 is TGTGCCAGTGCCTTGAGGGCGATAAACTATGGCTACACCTTC. This encodes CASALRAINYGYTF.

The chain is built from TRBV20-1 and TRBJ2-3, with a weak D call TRBD1 (5 bases). CDR3 length: 10 residues. The germline V gene has CDR1 DFQATT and CDR2 SNEGSKA (reference sequence). With 5 bases removed from V and 11 bases from J, the gap between germline ends came to 11 bases. The CDR3 here is CSAPDIGQYF. In DNA form, the CDR3 reads TGCAGTGCTCCGGACATAGGGCAGTATTTT.

This chain links TRBV6-6 with TRBJ1-2; TRBD1 agrees at 7 bases. Germline V gene lookup returns CDR1 MNHNY and CDR2 SVGAGI (reference sequence). The CDR3 spans 16 residues. J gave up 4 bases and V 5 bases, and 13 bases lay outside the gene matches. CDR3 sequence (DNA): TGTGCCAGCAGTCGAACAAGGGGACAGAGCCTCTATGGCTACACCTTC. Its protein product is CASSRTRGQSLYGYTF.

The gene calls are TRBV7-9 and TRBJ2-2, with TRBD2 identical over 8 bases. The CDR3 totals 17 residues. Germline V lookup: CDR1 SEHNR, CDR2 FQNEAQ (reference sequence). V dropped 3 bases and J dropped 0; count of bases not matched to a gene: 6. The CDR3 loop is CASSFASGYANTGELFF. CDR3 nucleotides: TGTGCCAGCAGCTTTGCTAGCGGGTATGCGAACACCGGGGAGCTGTTTTTT.

The rearrangement joins TRBV10-3 to TRBJ1-1; D is unclear. With 10 bases removed from V and 3 bases from J, the gap between germline ends came to 18 bases. This CDR3 spans 14 amino acids. Germline assignment: CDR1 ENHRY and CDR2 SYGVKD. CDR3 sequence: CATLNQREDTEAFF. The CDR3, as DNA: TGTGCCACCCTCAACCAGCGGGAGGACACTGAAGCTTTCTTT.

The chain carries TRBV27 and TRBJ2-7; D may be TRBD1 (6 bases). Trimming removed 7 bases from V and 1 base from J, with 11 bases in between. The CDR3 sequence is 13 residues long. Germline CDR1 reads MNHEY; CDR2 reads SMNVEV (reference sequence). The CDR3 DNA follows: TGTGCCAGCAAAGGCGGACAGTCCTACGAGCAGTACTTC. Amino acid sequence: CASKGGQSYEQYF.

This clone was counted only a few times. CDR3 sequence: CASSERLRGSEAFF. The CDR3 DNA reads TGTGCCAGCAGTGAACGACTCCGCGGATCTGAAGCTTTCTTT. The chain employs TRBV6-1 and TRBJ1-1; D call uncertain. Trimming shortened V by 2 bases and J by 6 bases, and 13 bases separated the two germline ends. Germline V gene lookup returns CDR1 MNHNS and CDR2 SASEGT. The CDR3 is 14 amino acids.

This clone is a singleton in its sample. The V gene is TRBV5-5, the J gene TRBJ1-3; D gene unclear. The CDR3 runs to 15 residues. The V gene lost 3 bases and the J gene lost 2 bases, with 12 bases spanning the gap. Germline CDR1 reads SGHKS; CDR2 reads YYEKEE (reference sequence). CDR3 protein: CASSSLGVAGNTIYF. CDR3 coding DNA: TGTGCCAGCAGCTCGCTCGGGGTCGCTGGAAACACCATATATTTT. The variable domain in full, with the rest retrieved from reference TRBV5-5 and TRBJ1-3, is DAGVTQSPTHLIKTRGQQVTLRCSPISGHKSVSWYQQVLGQGPQFIFQYYEKEERGRGNFPDRFSARQFPNYSSELNVNALLLGDSALYLCASSSLGVAGNTIYFGEGSWLTVV.

The chain has TRBV12-3 or TRBV12-4 and TRBJ2-7; D is uncertain. The CDR3 consists of 13 residues. Deletions cut 5 bases from V and 2 bases from J, with 10 bases between. In DNA form, the CDR3 reads TGTGCCAGCAGTCCCGCGCCCGCCTACGAGCAGTACTTC. Translation gives CASSPAPAYEQYF.

This clone was seen once. The chain combines TRBV9 with TRBJ1-3; 9 bases map to TRBD1. V was pared by 3 bases and J by 3 bases, with 7 bases of the junction left unmatched. The CDR3 consists of 16 residues. Germline-derived CDR1 and CDR2 are SGDLS and YYNGEE. The CDR3 protein is CASSAITGGHGNTIYF. The CDR3 coding sequence is TGTGCCAGCAGCGCCATAACAGGGGGCCATGGAAACACCATATATTTT.

The gene calls are TRBV7-9 and TRBJ1-6, with TRBD1 matching over 7 bases. This CDR3 comprises 15 residues. The V and J ends lost 4 bases and 8 bases, in that order; junction bases with no gene match: 8. CDR1 SEHNR and CDR2 FQNEAQ come from the germline V gene (reference sequence). CDR3 amino acids: CASSSRQGLDSPLHF. The CDR3 DNA sequence: TGTGCCAGCAGCTCTCGACAGGGTCTTGATTCACCCCTCCACTTT.

The chain couples TRBV9 to TRBJ2-1; D not certain. Germline CDR1 and CDR2: SGDLS and YYNGEE. CDR3 length equals 13 residues. Deletions cut 0 bases from V and 3 bases from J, with 4 bases between. The CDR3 sequence is CASSVGSYNEQFF. CDR3 DNA: TGTGCCAGCAGCGTAGGTAGCTACAATGAGCAGTTCTTC.

In regard to this clone: Other DNA sequences in this specimen translate into the identical CDR3. This rearrangement joins TRBV6-5 to TRBJ2-6, with unresolved D. The V end was cut by 9 bases, the J end by 0 bases, with 12 bases between. CDR1 is MNHEY, CDR2 SVGAGI, per germline. CDR3 length: 15 residues. This CDR3 is CASGDRASGANVLTF. In DNA, the CDR3 is TGTGCCAGTGGTGATAGAGCCTCTGGGGCCAACGTCCTGACTTTC.

The chain joins TRBV28 to TRBJ1-6, with 7 bases matching TRBD1. Germline CDR1 is MDHEN and CDR2 is SYDVKM. V dropped 10 bases and J dropped 0; count of bases not matched to a gene: 12. This CDR3 has 17 amino acids. CDR3 amino acids: CATSDRSPSSYNSPLHF. For the CDR3, the DNA is TGTGCCACCTCGGACAGGTCCCCGAGCTCCTATAATTCACCCCTCCACTTT.

This chain uses TRBV19 with TRBJ2-1, with 8 positions matching TRBD2. The CDR3 is 14 residues long. CDR1 LNHDA and CDR2 SQIVND come from the germline V gene (reference sequence). With V trimmed by 6 bases and J by 5 bases, 6 bases remained unmatched. The chain's CDR3 is CASSSTSGHNEQFF. CDR3 in DNA: TGTGCCAGTAGCAGCACTAGCGGCCACAATGAGCAGTTCTTC.

DNA of the CDR3: TGCGCCAGCACCCCGGGGGGGCCGCTGATGAACACTGAAGCTTTCTTT. Residues: CASTPGGPLMNTEAFF. V usage is TRBV4-1 and J usage is TRBJ1-1, with D perhaps matching TRBD1 (6 bases). The V gene's germline CDR1 is MGHRA and CDR2 YSYEKL. Trimming removed 7 bases at V and 0 bases at J, with 18 bases between. The CDR3 is 16 amino acids.

V and J are TRBV19 and TRBJ1-4; D is unclear. Germline V gene sequence: CDR1 LNHDA, CDR2 SQIVND (reference sequence). The CDR3 covers 14 residues. Trimming cost V 0 bases and J 8 bases, with 10 bases left between them. This CDR3 is CASSIDLGLEKLFF. As DNA, the CDR3 is TGTGCCAGTAGTATAGATCTGGGCCTGGAAAAACTGTTTTTT.

This chain joins TRBV6-6 and TRBJ2-7; D not certain. Trimming pared 2 bases from V and 0 bases from J, leaving 8 bases between. CDR1 and CDR2 (germline): MNHNY, SVGAGI (reference sequence). CDR3 size: 14 residues. CDR3 residues: CASSYGSPSYEQYF. The DNA for the CDR3 is TGTGCCAGCAGTTACGGTAGTCCCTCCTACGAGCAGTACTTC.

The chain uses TRBV5-4 and TRBJ1-3; unclear D gene. V was trimmed by 0 bases and J by 3 bases, leaving 4 bases between them. CDR3 length equals 13 residues. CDR1 is SGHNT and CDR2 is YYREEE in the germline V gene (reference sequence). Here the CDR3 reads CASSLGSGNTIYF. The DNA of the CDR3 is TGTGCCAGCAGCTTGGGTAGTGGAAACACCATATATTTT.

V is TRBV19 and J is TRBJ1-5; 8 positions agree with TRBD1. V lost 4 bases and J lost 4; bases outside the gene matches: 3. CDR1 and CDR2 (germline): LNHDA, SQIVND (reference sequence). CDR3 length: 14 amino acids. CDR3 protein: CASSKTGGNQPQHF. CDR3 bases: TGTGCCAGTAGTAAAACAGGGGGAAATCAGCCCCAGCATTTT.